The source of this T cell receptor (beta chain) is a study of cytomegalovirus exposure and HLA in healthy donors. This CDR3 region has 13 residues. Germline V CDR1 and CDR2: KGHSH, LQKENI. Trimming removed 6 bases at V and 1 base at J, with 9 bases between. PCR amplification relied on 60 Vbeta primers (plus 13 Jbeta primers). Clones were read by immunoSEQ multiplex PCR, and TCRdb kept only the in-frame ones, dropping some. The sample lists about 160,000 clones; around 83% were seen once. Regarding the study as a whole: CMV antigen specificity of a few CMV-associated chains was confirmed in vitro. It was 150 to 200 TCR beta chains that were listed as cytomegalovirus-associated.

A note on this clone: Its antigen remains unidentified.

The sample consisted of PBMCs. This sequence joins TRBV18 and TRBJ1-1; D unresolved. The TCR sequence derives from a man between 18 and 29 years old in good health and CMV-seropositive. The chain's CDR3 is CASSKEGNTEAFF. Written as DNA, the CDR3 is TGTGCCAGCTCCAAGGAGGGGAACACTGAAGCTTTCTTT.